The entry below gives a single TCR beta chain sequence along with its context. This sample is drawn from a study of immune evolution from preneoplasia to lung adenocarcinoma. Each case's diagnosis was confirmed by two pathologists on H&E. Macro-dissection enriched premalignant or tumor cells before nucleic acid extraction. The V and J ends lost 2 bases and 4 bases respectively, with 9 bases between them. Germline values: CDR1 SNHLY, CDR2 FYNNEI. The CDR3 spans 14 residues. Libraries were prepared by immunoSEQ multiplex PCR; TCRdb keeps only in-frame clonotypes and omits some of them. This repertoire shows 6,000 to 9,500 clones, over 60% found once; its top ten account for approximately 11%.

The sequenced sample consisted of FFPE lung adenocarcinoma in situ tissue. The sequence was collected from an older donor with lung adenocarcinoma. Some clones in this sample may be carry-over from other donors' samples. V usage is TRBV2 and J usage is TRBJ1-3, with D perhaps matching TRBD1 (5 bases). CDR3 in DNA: TGTGCCAGCAGTGAAACAGGTCTCGGAAACACCATATATTTT. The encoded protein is CASSETGLGNTIYF.